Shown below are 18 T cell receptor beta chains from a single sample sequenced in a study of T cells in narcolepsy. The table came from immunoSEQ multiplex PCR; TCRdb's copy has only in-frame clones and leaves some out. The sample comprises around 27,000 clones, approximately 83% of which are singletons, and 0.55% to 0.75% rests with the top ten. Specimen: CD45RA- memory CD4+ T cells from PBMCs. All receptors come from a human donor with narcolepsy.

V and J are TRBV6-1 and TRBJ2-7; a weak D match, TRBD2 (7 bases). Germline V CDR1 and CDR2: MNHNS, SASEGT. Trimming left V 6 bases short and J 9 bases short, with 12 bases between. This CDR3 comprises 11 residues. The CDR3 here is CASSAGAGQYF. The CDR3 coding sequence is TGTGCCAGCAGCGCGGGGGCAGGGCAGTACTTC.

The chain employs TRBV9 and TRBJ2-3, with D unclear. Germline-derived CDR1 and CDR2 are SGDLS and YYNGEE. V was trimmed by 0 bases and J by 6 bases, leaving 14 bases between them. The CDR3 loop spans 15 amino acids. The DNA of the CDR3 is TGTGCCAGCAGCGTAGCTGGGCATATTGCCGATACGCAGTATTTT. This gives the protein CASSVAGHIADTQYF.

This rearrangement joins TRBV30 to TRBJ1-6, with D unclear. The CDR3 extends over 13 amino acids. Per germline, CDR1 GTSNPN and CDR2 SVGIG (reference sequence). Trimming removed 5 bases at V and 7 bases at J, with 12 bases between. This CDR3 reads CAWVSQPNSPLHF. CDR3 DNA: TGTGCCTGGGTGAGCCAGCCAAATTCACCCCTCCACTTT.

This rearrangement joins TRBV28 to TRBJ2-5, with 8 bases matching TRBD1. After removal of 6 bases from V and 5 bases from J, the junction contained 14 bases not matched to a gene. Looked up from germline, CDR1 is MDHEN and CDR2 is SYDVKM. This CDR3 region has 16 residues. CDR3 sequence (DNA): TGTGCCAGCAGCTCGATCCAGGGGGCTGGTGAGGAGACCCAGTACTTC. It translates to CASSSIQGAGEETQYF.

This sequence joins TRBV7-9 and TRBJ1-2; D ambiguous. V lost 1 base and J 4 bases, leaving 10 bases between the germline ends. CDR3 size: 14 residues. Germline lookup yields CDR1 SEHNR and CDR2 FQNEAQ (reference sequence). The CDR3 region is CASSLEGPSYGYTF. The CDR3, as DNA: TGTGCCAGCAGCTTAGAGGGTCCGTCCTATGGCTACACCTTC.

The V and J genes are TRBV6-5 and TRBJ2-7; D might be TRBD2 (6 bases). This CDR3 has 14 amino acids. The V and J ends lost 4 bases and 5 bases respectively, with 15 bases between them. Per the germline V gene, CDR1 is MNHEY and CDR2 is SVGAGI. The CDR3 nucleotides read TGTGCCAGCAGTTCCGGCCGGGGGTCCCACGAGCAGTACTTC. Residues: CASSSGRGSHEQYF.

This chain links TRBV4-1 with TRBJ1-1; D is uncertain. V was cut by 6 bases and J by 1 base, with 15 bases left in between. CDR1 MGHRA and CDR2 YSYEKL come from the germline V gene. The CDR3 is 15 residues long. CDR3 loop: CASRLTFITNTEAFF. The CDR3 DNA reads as TGCGCCAGCAGGTTAACCTTTATCACGAACACTGAAGCTTTCTTT.

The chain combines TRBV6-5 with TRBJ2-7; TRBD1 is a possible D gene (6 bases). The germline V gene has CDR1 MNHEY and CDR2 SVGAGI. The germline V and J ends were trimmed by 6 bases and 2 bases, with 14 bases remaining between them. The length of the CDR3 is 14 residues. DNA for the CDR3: TGTGCCAGCAGCGGACAGCGACCCCCCTACGAGCAGTACTTC. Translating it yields CASSGQRPPYEQYF.

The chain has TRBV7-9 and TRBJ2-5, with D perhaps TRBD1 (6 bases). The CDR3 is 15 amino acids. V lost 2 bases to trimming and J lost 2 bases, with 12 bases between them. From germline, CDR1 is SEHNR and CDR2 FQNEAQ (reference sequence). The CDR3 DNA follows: TGTGCCAGCAGCTTAACTCGGGACATTCAAGAGACCCAGTACTTC. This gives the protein CASSLTRDIQETQYF.

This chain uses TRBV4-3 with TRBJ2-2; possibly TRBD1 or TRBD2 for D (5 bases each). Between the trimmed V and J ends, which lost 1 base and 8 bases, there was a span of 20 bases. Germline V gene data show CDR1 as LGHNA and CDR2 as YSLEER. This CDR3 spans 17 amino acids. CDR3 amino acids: CASSQGGTKNAAGELFF. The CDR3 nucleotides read TGCGCCAGCAGCCAAGGGGGGACCAAAAACGCGGCTGGGGAGCTGTTTTTT.

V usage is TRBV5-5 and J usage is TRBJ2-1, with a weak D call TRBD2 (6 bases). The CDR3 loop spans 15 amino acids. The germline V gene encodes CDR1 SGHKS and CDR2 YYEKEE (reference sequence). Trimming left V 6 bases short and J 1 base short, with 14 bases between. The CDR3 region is CASTPGDVSYNEQFF. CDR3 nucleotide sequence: TGTGCCAGCACCCCGGGGGATGTTTCCTACAATGAGCAGTTCTTC.

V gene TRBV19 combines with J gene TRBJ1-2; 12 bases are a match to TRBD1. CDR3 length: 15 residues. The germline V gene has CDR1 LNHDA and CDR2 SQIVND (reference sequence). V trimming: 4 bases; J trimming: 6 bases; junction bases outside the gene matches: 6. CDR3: CASSTGTGGPDGYTF. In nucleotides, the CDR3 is TGTGCCAGTAGTACGGGGACAGGGGGCCCAGATGGCTACACCTTC.

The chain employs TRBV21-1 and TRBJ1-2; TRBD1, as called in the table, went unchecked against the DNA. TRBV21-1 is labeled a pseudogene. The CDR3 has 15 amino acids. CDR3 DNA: TGTGCCGGCAGCATAGACAGGGGGTTGCACTATGGCTACACCTTC. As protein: CAGSIDRGLHYGYTF.

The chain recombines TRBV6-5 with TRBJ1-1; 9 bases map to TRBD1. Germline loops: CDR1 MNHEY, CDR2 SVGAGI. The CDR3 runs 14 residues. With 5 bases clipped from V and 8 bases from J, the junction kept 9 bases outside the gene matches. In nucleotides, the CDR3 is TGTGCCAGCAGTACCAGGACAGGGGCCTTAGAAGCTTTCTTT. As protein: CASSTRTGALEAFF.

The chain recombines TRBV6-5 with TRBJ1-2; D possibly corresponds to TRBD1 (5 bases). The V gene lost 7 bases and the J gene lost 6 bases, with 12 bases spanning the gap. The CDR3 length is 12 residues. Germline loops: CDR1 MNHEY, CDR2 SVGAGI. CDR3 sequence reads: CASTIKGDGYTF. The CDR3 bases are TGTGCCAGCACTATCAAAGGGGATGGCTACACCTTC.

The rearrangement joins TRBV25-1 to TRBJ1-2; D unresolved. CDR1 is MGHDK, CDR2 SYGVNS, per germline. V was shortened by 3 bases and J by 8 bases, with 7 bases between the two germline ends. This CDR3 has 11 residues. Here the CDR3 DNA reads TGTGCCAGCAGTGAGGGCACCGGCTACACCTTC. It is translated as CASSEGTGYTF.

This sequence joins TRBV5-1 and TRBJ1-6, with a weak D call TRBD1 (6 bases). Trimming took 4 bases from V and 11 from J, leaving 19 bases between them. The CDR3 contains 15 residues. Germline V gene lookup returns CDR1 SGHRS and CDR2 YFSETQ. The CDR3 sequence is CASSRAGGQGTPLHF. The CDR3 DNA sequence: TGCGCCAGCAGCCGCGCCGGGGGCCAGGGGACACCCCTCCACTTT.

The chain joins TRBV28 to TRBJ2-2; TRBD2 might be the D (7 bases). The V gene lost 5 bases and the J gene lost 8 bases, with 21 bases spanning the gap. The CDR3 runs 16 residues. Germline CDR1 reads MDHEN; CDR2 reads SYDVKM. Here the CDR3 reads CASSPTGRANIGELFF. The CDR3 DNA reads TGTGCCAGCAGTCCTACAGGGAGGGCAAACATTGGGGAGCTGTTTTTT.